This T cell receptor beta chain originates from a study of cytomegalovirus exposure and HLA in healthy donors (dated by TCRdb to between 2016 and 2019). About the study as a whole: An earlier analysis of some 550 of the donors reported about 250 Gb of sequence data and 117 million unique TCR beta sequences from 150 million to 200 million T cells. An early release that covered about 640 HLA-typed donors contained approximately 300 gigabases of sequencing data and 75 million to 100 million unique TCR sequences. Among the roughly 370 genotyped donors, approximately 82% belonged to the genetic ancestry cluster associated with self-reported Caucasian donors. The study aimed to test whether cataloging public T cell receptors could reveal signatures of past pathogen exposure. The study profiled the T cell repertoires of approximately 700 subjects by immunosequencing and related them to cytomegalovirus serostatus. In addition to the first cohort of 650 to 750 subjects, a separate validation cohort of approximately 120 different subjects was used. The study combined high-throughput TCR immunosequencing, statistical association of individual TCRs with disease status, and machine learning to predict cytomegalovirus infection status. To study patterns of TCR occurrence, a later analysis re-analyzed previously published TCR beta repertoires from 500 to 850 donors and added high-resolution HLA genotyping. Rather than using new phenotypic data, the later analysis identified candidate immune exposures from TCR beta sequences and from how often those sequences occurred across donors. An earlier analysis of around 540 of the donors applied high-throughput TCR beta sequencing to assess whether each TCR beta V gene segment acted as functional or pseudogenic. Donor age, sex, ethnicity and CMV serostatus were collected together with the repertoire data. Genome-wide SNP genotypes for about 55% of the roughly 670 donors were used in a later genetic analysis, which treated that subset as a discovery cohort. Every discovery cohort repertoire had been produced on one sequencing platform. HLA typing included class I and class II loci at four-digit resolution. The number of typed donors differed by locus: roughly 629-640 for A, B, C, DRB1 and DQB1; approximately 530 for DQA1; about 600 for DPA1; and 400 to 480 for DPB1. Roughly five DR-DQ haplotypes were handled as single units for association and clustering because linkage in the cohort was strong. Among about 360 genotyped donors of the cohort, an average of 235,054 unique TCR beta nucleotide sequences were sequenced per donor, about a sixth of them non-productive. The paper as a whole reports these results and caveats: The authors suggested that the approach could potentially be extended to other disease states and immunological phenotypes. A later analysis associated 15,000 to 20,000 TCR beta sequences with specific HLA alleles at a false discovery rate of 0.05. The study listed 150 to 200 TCR beta chains as associated with cytomegalovirus. In an earlier analysis of fewer than 750 of the donors, most TCR beta V segments were observed in productive rearrangements about 87% or about 30% of the time, broadly matching IMGT annotations. In a later analysis, HLA-associated TCR beta chains showed more clonal expansion and lower generation probabilities than non-associated chains that were equally common. Some IMGT-functional V segments, including TRBV6-2 and TRBV6-3, could not be told apart with the 87-base-pair reads, so those segments were excluded. A group of highly shared sequence variants was considered likely to be a technical artifact of the sequencing pipeline. Only TCR beta chains were sequenced in this cohort, and the absence of alpha or paired-chain data limited detectable features. A later analysis found that most CMV-associated TCR beta chains appeared HLA-restricted, with HLA associations seemingly driven largely by CMV exposure. Because counts were too low, 15 to 20 rarely observed V segments, including chromosome 9 orphons, were excluded from the earlier analysis of some 590 of the donors. In a later genetic analysis, fewer N-insertions in productive TCRs were reported among donors in an Asian-associated ancestry cluster than the roughly 640-donor mean. Strong co-occurrence of HLA alleles, especially DR and DQ, made assigning TCR associations to individual alleles difficult. Roughly uniform sequencing depth across donors was assumed in presence/absence analyses, although this assumption may not hold. Most TCR sequences were observed very rarely across donors, whereas some public TCRs were present in many individuals. The only immune exposure information available for the cohort was CMV serostatus. In a later genetic analysis, a missense DCLRE1C variant was associated with V-gene and J-gene trimming of TCR beta chains, and the association was replicated in an independent cohort. Linkage disequilibrium might explain the correlated functional status among segregating V segments, but an unknown experimental factor could not be excluded. Several of the top co-occurrence clusters appeared to be linked to parvovirus B19, influenza, CMV and Epstein-Barr virus, according to a later analysis. A few of the identified cytomegalovirus-associated TCR beta chains were confirmed in vitro to be specific for cytomegalovirus antigens. The classifier was reported to diagnose cytomegalovirus status with high specificity and sensitivity in both the original and validation cohorts. In a later analysis, the rate of TCR association differed among HLA loci, with DRB1 alleles having the most associated TCRs and HLA-C alleles having the fewest. A further reported finding was that TCR beta sequences accurately predicted the HLA-A and HLA-B alleles for most subjects in the first cohort. Because some donors lacked HLA typing at each locus, the association tests relied only on the typed subset.

The cohort comprised fewer than 750 healthy bone marrow donors. All cohort members were sampled while nominally healthy, although unrecorded immune exposures were likely present. The donor tested CMV seronegative, placing the donor among the 300 to 400 seronegative members of the cohort. Each donor provided a peripheral blood sample, and peripheral blood mononuclear cells were used for TCR beta sequencing. The Qiagen DNeasy Blood Extraction Kit was used to extract genomic DNA from the blood cell samples. Reading from cysteine to phenylalanine, the CDR3 counts 16 amino acids. CDR3 DNA only is kept here, 48 bases in frame from base 1. Trimming costs V 0 bases and J 0 bases, and their ends lie 9 bases apart. CDR1 SGDLS and CDR2 YYNGEE are derived from the germline V gene. This clone has a handful of counts. The target of this receptor is not known. Base qualities are not at hand, and no much larger clone is one base apart.

Receptor libraries were prepared by the immunoSEQ multiplex PCR assay. For the multiplex PCR, a mixture combining 60 forward primers for TCR Vbeta segments and 13 reverse primers for TCR Jbeta segments was used. The CDR3 region of rearranged TCR beta genes was amplified from genomic DNA with a multiplex PCR assay. Amplified TCR beta libraries were sequenced as 87-base-pair reads on the Illumina HiSeq System. Processing in the source paper ran as follows. A later analysis tallied tens of millions of unique TCR beta chains across the 550 to 850 repertoires, and around 10 million of those chains were shared by two or more donors. Raw reads were error-corrected and collapsed into unique sequences with a nearest-neighbor algorithm that merged closely related sequences to remove PCR and sequencing errors. Alignment of CDR3 sequences to IMGT reference sequences was used to assign V, D and J gene segments. Each retained sequence needed at least a six-nucleotide match to both a V gene segment and a J gene segment. A rearrangement counted as productive if the CDR3 had no stop codons and remained in frame with V and J, and every other rearrangement counted as non-productive. CDR3 was defined by IMGT convention, running from the second conserved V-encoded cysteine to the conserved J-encoded phenylalanine. The earlier analysis of about 570 of the donors excluded any sequence lacking an unambiguous match to a single V gene segment. In an earlier analysis of some 590 of the donors, a V segment was called functional when productive rearrangements were above 56.7%, and segregating when the standard deviation between donors exceeded 5%. A statistical classification framework was developed to diagnose cytomegalovirus status using the catalog of TCR beta chain sequences. V and J gene assignment, in a later analysis, came from comparing TCR nucleotide sequences with IMGT/GENE-DB human TR gene sequences. A later analysis assigned CDR3 sequences and most-parsimonious VDJ recombination scenarios with the TCRdist pipeline. A later analysis defined each TCR beta chain by its CDR3 amino acid sequence plus V-gene family, and excluded reads lacking a unique V-gene family. A later analysis removed several hundred highly shared, low-generation-probability nucleotide sequences to deal with suspected cross-contamination and a sequencing artifact. In a later analysis, a clonal expansion index was calculated for each public chain from normalized within-repertoire ranks of inferred template counts. Generation probabilities in a later analysis came from a VDJ recombination model fitted to out-of-frame rearrangements, and those results were checked against IGoR. A later analysis scored TCR-TCR, TCR-HLA and TCR-CMV co-occurrence with hypergeometric tests, applying a repertoire-size bias correction to TCR pairs. To estimate false discovery rates, a later analysis permuted the HLA or CMV assignments 20 times. In a later analysis, co-occurring TCRs were grouped with DBSCAN, and TCRdist sequence similarity was added when clustering was performed within HLA-allele-positive subsets. Co-occurrence clustering excluded repertoires with fewer than 30,000 or more than 120,000 public chains, plus five with anomalous nucleotide sharing. The source is immuneACCESS, and TCRdb retained only in-frame sequences with V and J called. Part of the clones is not carried over; for the studies checked, unresolved V genes explain less than half of this, and the remainder is unexplained. The DNA was the basis for D and trimming; V, J and clone size are from that table. This sample has 210,000 or so clones in its table, and around 80% of those were observed once. Clones ranked in the top ten supply less than 0.6% of the sample.

The sequence was obtained from a boy aged 5-17 years in good health and CMV-seronegative. The material sequenced was PBMCs. The V and J segments used are TRBV9 and TRBJ2-2, with a tentative D gene TRBD1 over 5 matching bases. The CDR3 here reads CASSVGLTANTGELFF. The DNA sequence is given as TGTGCCAGCAGCGTAGGACTGACAGCGAACACCGGGGAGCTGTTTTTT. The full variable domain, with segments outside the CDR3 supplied by the reference TRBV9 and TRBJ2-2 proteins, appears as DSGVTQTPKHLITATGQRVTLRCSPRSGDLSVYWYQQSLDQGLQFLIQYYNGEERAKGNILERFSAQQFPDLHSELNLSSLELGDSALYFCASSVGLTANTGELFFGEGSRLTVL.